These 6 T cell receptor beta chains share one sample of origin, sequenced in a study of T-cell reconstitution after alpha-beta-depleted transplantation in children. Unique molecular identifiers were incorporated during preparation of the TCRbeta library. TCRdb processed the PCR reads anew with MiXCR; each CDR3 protein has one entry. The data show about 980,000 distinct CDR3 sequences, about 31% seen once. Sequencing used PBMCs, mostly from graft donor cells, obtained 360 days after TCRalphabeta/CD19-depleted stem cell transplant. The receptor set was obtained from a boy younger than two who had a stem cell transplant for SCID, so the T cells may come from the graft donor.

A few counts support this clonotype. The chain has TRBV12-3 or TRBV12-4 and TRBJ1-5, with a possible D match to TRBD1 (6 bases). This CDR3 is 16 amino acids long. Trimming stripped 3 bases from V and 2 bases from J, with 14 bases between. The CDR3, as DNA: TGTGCCAGCAGTTTTCCCAGGGGTTCCGGCAATCAGCCCCAGCATTTT. Protein product: CASSFPRGSGNQPQHF.

This chain links TRBV5-1 with TRBJ2-4; D ambiguous. V lost 5 bases to trimming and J lost 6 bases, with 6 bases between them. Germline CDR1 SGHRS, CDR2 YFSETQ. This CDR3 has 11 residues. DNA of the CDR3: TGCGCCAGCAGGACCGGAAACATTCAGTACTTC. It specifies CASRTGNIQYF.

The chain has TRBV27 and TRBJ1-6; the match to TRBD1 covers 8 bases. Germline CDR1 reads MNHEY; CDR2 reads SMNVEV (reference sequence). The CDR3 consists of 18 residues. The V gene end was trimmed by 6 bases and the J gene end by 7 bases; junction bases not matched to a gene: 17. The DNA of the CDR3 is TGTGCCAGCAGCCGAAGATGGACAGGGCCCGCTGGGAATTCACCCCTCCACTTT. Its protein is CASSRRWTGPAGNSPLHF.

In its sample, this clonotype was seen a few times. The chain is built from TRBV20-1 and TRBJ2-1; a possible D gene is TRBD2 (6 bases). V was cut by 3 bases and J by 2 bases, with 11 bases left in between. CDR3 size: 14 residues. Germline-derived CDR1 and CDR2 are DFQATT and SNEGSKA (reference sequence). The CDR3 DNA reads as TGCAGTGCTAGTCGGGAGAGCGCCTACAATGAGCAGTTCTTC. The encoded protein is CSASRESAYNEQFF.

The chain carries TRBV24-1 and TRBJ2-3; the D is unclear. This CDR3 contains 14 residues. The V and J ends lost 2 bases and 7 bases respectively, with 12 bases between them. CDR1 is KGHDR and CDR2 is SFDVKD in the germline V gene. This chain's CDR3 is CATSDSGPLHTQYF. The CDR3 nucleotides read TGTGCCACCAGTGATTCCGGACCCCTCCATACGCAGTATTTT.

The chain combines TRBV3-1 with TRBJ1-2; D is unresolved. The CDR3 covers 15 residues. V lost 5 bases, J lost 0 bases, and 13 bases lay in between. Germline values: CDR1 LGHDT, CDR2 YNNKEL (reference sequence). CDR3 DNA sequence: TGTGCCAGCAGCTCCACGACGGGAACTAACTATGGCTACACCTTC. Translating it yields CASSSTTGTNYGYTF.